This is a list of T cell receptor beta chains from one sample in a study of shared clonotypes between healthy human individuals. Produced via immunoSEQ multiplex PCR; TCRdb's table is partial and in-frame only. The sample carries more than 2,000,000 clones, more than 80% recorded once. Sequences were obtained from naive CD4+ T cells from PBMCs. The receptors come from a man aged 18 to 30 in good health. Some clones in this sample may be carry-over from other donors' samples. CDR3s include the opening cysteine and the closing phenylalanine or tryptophan. D genes are given only for firm matches. Not all rows give a size; the values are once, few, many and, for expanded clones, a class.

J,D,size,V,CDR3,DNA
TRBJ2-7,-,-,TRBV30,CAWRPVTPFSEQYF,TGTGCCTGGAGGCCTGTAACCCCGTTTTCCGAGCAGTACTTC
TRBJ2-7,TRBD1,-,TRBV5-6,CASSKGQGDEQYF,TGTGCCAGCAGCAAGGGACAGGGCGACGAGCAGTACTTC
TRBJ1-1,-,-,TRBV29-1,CSEGVEAFF,TGCAGTGAAGGAGTTGAAGCTTTCTTT
TRBJ1-3,TRBD1,-,TRBV9,CASSPTFLQGEVTISGNTIYF,TGTGCCAGCAGCCCGACATTCCTCCAGGGGGAAGTGACAATCTCTGGAAACACCATATATTTT
TRBJ2-1,-,-,TRBV27,CASSSGVFREQFF,TGTGCCAGCAGTTCAGGGGTATTCCGTGAGCAGTTCTTC
TRBJ1-5,-,-,TRBV19,CASSMGAFIQPQHF,TGTGCCAGTAGTATGGGGGCGTTCATCCAGCCCCAGCATTTT
TRBJ2-5,TRBD1,-,TRBV11-1,CASSHGQGQETQYF,TGTGCCAGCAGCCATGGACAGGGCCAAGAGACCCAGTACTTC
TRBJ2-2,TRBD2,-,TRBV7-6,CASSLAGLAGTGELFF,TGTGCCAGCAGCTTAGCGGGACTAGCGGGAACCGGGGAGCTGTTTTTT
TRBJ1-3,-,few,TRBV9,CASSVDGYSGNTIYF,TGTGCCAGCAGCGTAGATGGGTACTCTGGAAACACCATATATTTT
TRBJ2-2,-,-,TRBV5-1,CASRRVPNTGELFF,TGCGCCAGCAGAAGAGTCCCCAACACCGGGGAGCTGTTTTTT